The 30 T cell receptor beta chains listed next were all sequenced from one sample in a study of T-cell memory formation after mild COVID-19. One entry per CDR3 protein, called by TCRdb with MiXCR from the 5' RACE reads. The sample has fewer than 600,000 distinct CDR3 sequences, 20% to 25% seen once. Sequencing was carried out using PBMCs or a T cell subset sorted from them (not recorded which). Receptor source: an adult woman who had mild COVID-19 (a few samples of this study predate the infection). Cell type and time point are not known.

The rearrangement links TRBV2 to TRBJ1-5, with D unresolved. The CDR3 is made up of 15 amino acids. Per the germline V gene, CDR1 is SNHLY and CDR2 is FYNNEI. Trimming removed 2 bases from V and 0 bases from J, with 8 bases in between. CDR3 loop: CASSEIPGSNQPQHF. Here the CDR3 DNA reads TGTGCCAGCAGTGAAATTCCGGGTAGCAATCAGCCCCAGCATTTT.

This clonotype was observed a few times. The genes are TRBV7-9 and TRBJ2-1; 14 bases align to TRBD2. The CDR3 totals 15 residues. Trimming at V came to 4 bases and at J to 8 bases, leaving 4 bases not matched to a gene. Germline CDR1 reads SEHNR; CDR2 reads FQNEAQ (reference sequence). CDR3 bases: TGTGCCAGCAGCTCCGGGACTAGCGGGGGCCATGAGCAGTTCTTC. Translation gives CASSSGTSGGHEQFF.

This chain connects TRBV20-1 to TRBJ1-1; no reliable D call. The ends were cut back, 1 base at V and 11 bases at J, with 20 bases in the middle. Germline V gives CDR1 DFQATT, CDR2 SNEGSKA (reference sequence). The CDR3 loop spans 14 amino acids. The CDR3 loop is CSARVSQPPREAFF. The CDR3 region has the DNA TGCAGTGCTAGAGTAAGCCAGCCCCCCCGGGAGGCTTTCTTT.

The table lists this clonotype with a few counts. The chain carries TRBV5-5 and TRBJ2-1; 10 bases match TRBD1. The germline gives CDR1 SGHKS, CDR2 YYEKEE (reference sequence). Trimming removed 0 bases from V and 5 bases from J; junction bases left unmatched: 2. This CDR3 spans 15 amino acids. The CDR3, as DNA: TGTGCCAGCAGCTTGGGGACAGGGGGGAACAATGAGCAGTTCTTC. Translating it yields CASSLGTGGNNEQFF.

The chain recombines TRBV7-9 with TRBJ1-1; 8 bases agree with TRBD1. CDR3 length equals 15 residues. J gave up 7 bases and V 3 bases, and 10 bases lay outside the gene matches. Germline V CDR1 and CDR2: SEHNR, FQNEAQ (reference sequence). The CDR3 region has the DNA TGTGCCAGCAGCTTCGGGCTTCAGGGGGCGAATGAAGCTTTCTTT. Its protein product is CASSFGLQGANEAFF.

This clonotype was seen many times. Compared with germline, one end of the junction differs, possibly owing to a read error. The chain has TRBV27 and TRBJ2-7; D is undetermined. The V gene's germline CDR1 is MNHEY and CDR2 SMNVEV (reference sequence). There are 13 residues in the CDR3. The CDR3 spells CASSPGPPYEQYF. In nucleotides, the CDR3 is TGCGCCAGCTCCCCAGGCCCTCCCTACGAGCAGTACTTC.

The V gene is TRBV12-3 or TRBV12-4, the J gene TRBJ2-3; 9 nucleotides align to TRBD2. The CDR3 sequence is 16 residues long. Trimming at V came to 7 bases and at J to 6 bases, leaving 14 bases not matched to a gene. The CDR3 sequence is CASMDRSSGNRDTQYF. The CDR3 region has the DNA TGTGCCAGCATGGACCGGTCTAGCGGGAACCGGGATACGCAGTATTTT.

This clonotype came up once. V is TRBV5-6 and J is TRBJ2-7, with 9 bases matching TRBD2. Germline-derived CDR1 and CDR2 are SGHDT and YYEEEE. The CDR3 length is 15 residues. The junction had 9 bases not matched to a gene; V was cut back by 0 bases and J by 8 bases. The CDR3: CASSLGTSGFMKQYF. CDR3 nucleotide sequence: TGTGCCAGCAGCTTGGGAACTAGCGGGTTTATGAAGCAGTACTTC.

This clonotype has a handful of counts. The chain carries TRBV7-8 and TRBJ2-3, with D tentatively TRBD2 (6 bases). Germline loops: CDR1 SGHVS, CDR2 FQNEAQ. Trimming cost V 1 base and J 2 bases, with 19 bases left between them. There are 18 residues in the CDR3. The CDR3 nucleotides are TGTGCCAGCAGCTTAGAGGGTGCGCCTAGCGCTGACACAGATACGCAGTATTTT. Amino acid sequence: CASSLEGAPSADTDTQYF. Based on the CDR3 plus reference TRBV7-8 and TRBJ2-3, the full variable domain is GAGVSQSPRYKVAKRGQDVALRCDPISGHVSLFWYQQALGQGPEFLTYFQNEAQLDKSGLPSDRFFAERPEGSVSTLKIQRTQQEDSAVYLCASSLEGAPSADTDTQYFGPGTRLTVL.

CDR3 sequence (DNA): TGTGCCAGCAGTCCAGGGGGCTCGGTTGAAAAACTGTTTTTT. As protein: CASSPGGSVEKLFF. The genes are TRBV6-5 and TRBJ1-4; 8 bases agree with TRBD1. With 5 bases clipped from V and 7 bases from J, the junction kept 6 bases outside the gene matches. CDR3 length equals 14 residues. Germline CDR1 MNHEY, CDR2 SVGAGI.

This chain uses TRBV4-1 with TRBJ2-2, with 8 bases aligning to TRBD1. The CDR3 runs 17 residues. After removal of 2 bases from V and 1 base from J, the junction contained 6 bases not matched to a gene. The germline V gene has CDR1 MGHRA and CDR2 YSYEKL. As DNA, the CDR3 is TGCGCCAGCAGCCAAAAGCCGGACAGGGTGAACACCGGGGAGCTGTTTTTT. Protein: CASSQKPDRVNTGELFF.

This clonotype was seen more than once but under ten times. The CDR3 DNA follows: TGTGCCACCTTGAAGTCAGATACGCAGTATTTT. As protein: CATLKSDTQYF. The chain has TRBV15 and TRBJ2-3; the D is unclear. From germline, CDR1 is LNHNV and CDR2 YYDKDF (reference sequence). The germline V and J ends were trimmed by 8 bases and 4 bases, with 7 bases remaining between them. The CDR3 runs 11 residues.

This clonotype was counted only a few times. The CDR3 sequence is CASSGLTDREQYF. The CDR3 nucleotides are TGTGCCAGCAGCGGGCTAACGGACAGGGAGCAGTATTTT. This rearrangement joins TRBV5-5 to TRBJ2-3, with 8 bases matching TRBD1. Trimming removed 4 bases from V and 11 bases from J; junction bases left unmatched: 9. CDR3 length: 13 amino acids. Germline CDR1 reads SGHKS; CDR2 reads YYEKEE (reference sequence).

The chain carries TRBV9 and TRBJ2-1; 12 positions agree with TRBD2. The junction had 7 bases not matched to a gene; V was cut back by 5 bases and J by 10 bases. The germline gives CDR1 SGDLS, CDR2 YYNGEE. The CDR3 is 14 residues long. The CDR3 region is CASSASGGALEQFF. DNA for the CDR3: TGTGCCAGCAGTGCTAGCGGGGGGGCCTTGGAGCAGTTCTTC.

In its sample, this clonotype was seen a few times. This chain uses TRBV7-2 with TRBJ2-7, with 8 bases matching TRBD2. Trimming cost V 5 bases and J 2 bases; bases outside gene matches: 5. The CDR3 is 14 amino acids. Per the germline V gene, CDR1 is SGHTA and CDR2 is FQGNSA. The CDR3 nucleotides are TGTGCCAGCAGCCAGGACGGGGGGGCCTACGAGCAGTACTTC. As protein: CASSQDGGAYEQYF.

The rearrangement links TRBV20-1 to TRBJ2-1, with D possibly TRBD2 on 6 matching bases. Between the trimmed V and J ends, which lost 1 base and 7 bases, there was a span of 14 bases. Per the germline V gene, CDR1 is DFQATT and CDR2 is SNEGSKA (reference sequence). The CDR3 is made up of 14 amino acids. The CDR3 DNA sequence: TGCAGTGCTAGAGTTGCGGGACCCTGGAATGAGCAGTTCTTC. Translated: CSARVAGPWNEQFF.

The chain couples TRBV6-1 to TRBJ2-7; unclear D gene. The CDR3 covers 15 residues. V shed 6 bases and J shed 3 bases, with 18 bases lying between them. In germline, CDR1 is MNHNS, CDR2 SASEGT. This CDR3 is CASRAPLRRNYEQYF. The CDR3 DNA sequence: TGTGCCAGCAGAGCCCCCCTGCGAAGAAACTACGAGCAGTACTTC.

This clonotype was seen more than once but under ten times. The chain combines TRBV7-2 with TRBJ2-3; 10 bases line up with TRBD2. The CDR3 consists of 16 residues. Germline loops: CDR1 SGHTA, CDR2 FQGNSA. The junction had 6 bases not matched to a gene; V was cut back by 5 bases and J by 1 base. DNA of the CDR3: TGTGCCAGCAGCCCTAGCGGGAGCCTTGGCACAGATACGCAGTATTTT. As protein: CASSPSGSLGTDTQYF. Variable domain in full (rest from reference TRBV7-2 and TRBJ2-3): GAGVSQSPSNKVTEKGKDVELRCDPISGHTALYWYRQSLGQGLEFLIYFQGNSAPDKSGLPSDRFSAERTGGSVSTLTIQRTQQEDSAVYLCASSPSGSLGTDTQYFGPGTRLTVL.

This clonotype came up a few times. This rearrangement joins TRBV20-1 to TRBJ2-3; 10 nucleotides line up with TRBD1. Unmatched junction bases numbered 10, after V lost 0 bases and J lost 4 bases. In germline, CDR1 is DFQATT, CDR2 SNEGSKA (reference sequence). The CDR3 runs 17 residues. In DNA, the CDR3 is TGCAGTGCTAGAGATTTGCGGGACAGGGGAAGGTCAGATACGCAGTATTTT. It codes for CSARDLRDRGRSDTQYF.

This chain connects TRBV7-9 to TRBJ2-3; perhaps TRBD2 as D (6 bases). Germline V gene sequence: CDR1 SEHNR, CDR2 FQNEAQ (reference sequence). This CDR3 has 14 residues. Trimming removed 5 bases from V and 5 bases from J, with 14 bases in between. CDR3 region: CASSPREWGDTQYF. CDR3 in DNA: TGTGCCAGCAGCCCTCGGGAGTGGGGAGATACGCAGTATTTT.

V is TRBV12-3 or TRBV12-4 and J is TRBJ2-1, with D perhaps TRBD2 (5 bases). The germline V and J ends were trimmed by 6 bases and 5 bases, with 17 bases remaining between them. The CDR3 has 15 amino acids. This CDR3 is CASRPLVGADNEQFF. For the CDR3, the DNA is TGTGCCAGCAGACCTCTTGTGGGAGCGGACAATGAGCAGTTCTTC.

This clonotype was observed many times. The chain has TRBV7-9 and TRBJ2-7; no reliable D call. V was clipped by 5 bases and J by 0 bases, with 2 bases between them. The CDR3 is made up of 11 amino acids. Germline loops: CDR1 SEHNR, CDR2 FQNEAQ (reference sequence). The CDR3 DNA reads TGTGCCAGCAGCGCCTCCTACGAGCAGTACTTC. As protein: CASSASYEQYF.

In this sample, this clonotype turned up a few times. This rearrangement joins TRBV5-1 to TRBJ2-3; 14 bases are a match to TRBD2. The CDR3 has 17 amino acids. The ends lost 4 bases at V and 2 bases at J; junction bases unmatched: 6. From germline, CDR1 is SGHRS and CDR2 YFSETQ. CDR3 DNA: TGCGCCAGCAGCGTGGGACTAGCGGGAGTTGTCACAGATACGCAGTATTTT. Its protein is CASSVGLAGVVTDTQYF. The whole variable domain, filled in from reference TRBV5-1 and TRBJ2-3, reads KAGVTQTPRYLIKTRGQQVTLSCSPISGHRSVSWYQQTPGQGLQFLFEYFSETQRNKGNFPGRFSGRQFSNSRSEMNVSTLELGDSALYLCASSVGLAGVVTDTQYFGPGTRLTVL.

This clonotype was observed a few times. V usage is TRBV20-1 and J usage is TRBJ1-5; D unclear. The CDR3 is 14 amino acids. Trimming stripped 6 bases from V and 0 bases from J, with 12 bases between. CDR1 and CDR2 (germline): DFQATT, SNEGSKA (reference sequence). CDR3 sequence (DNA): TGCAGTGCAAGGGCGGCCTATAGCAATCAGCCCCAGCATTTT. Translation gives CSARAAYSNQPQHF.

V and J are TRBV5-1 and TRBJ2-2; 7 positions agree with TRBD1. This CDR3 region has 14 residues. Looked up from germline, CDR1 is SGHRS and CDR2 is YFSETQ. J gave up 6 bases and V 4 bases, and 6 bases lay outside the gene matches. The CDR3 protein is CASSTDRVSGELFF. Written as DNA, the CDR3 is TGCGCCAGCAGCACCGACAGGGTTTCCGGGGAGCTGTTTTTT.

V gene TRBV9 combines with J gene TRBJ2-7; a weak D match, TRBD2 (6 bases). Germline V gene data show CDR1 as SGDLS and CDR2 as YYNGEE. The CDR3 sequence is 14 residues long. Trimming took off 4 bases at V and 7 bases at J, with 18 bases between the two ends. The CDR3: CASSPVAGYGEQYF. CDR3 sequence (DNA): TGTGCCAGCAGCCCCGTGGCGGGGTATGGTGAGCAGTACTTC.

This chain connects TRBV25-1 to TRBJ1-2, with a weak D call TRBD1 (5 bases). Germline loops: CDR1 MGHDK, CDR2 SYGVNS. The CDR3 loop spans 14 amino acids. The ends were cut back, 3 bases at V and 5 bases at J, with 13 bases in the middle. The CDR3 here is CASSEEGREYGYTF. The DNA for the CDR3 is TGTGCCAGCAGTGAGGAGGGCAGGGAATATGGCTACACCTTC.

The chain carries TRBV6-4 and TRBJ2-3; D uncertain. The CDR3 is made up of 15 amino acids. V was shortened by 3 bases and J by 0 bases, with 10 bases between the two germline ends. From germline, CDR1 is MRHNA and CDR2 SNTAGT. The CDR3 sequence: CASSESAGSTDTQYF. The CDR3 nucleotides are TGTGCCAGCAGTGAATCGGCAGGAAGCACAGATACGCAGTATTTT.

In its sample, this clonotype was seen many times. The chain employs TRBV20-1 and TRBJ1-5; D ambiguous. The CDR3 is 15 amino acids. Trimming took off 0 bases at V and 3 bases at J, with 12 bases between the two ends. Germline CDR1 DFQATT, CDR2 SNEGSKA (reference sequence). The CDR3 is CSARDLSGDNQPQHF. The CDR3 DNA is TGCAGTGCTAGAGATCTGTCGGGAGACAATCAGCCCCAGCATTTT.

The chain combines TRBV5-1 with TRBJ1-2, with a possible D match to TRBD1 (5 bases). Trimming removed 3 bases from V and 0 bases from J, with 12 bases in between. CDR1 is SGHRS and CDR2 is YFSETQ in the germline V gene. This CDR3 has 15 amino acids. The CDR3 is CASSSTGLANYGYTF. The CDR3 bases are TGCGCCAGCAGCTCCACAGGATTAGCTAACTATGGCTACACCTTC.